Included here is one T cell receptor (beta chain) sequence, with context. Its antigen is not identified. The assay was immunoSEQ multiplex PCR, and TCRdb's table has in-frame clones only and misses some. The data hold over 25,000 clones, with roughly four fifths observed a single time. Trimming shortened V by 7 bases and J by 10 bases, and 14 bases separated the two germline ends. This CDR3 is 12 amino acids long. Antigen-specific CD4+ T cells were expanded with viral peptide pools in the ViraFEST assay before sequencing. CD4+ T cells were isolated after around 9 days of culture. Every participant took two doses of the BNT162b2 or mRNA-1273 vaccine. The vaccine recipients had no prior SARS-CoV-2 infection, with negative nucleocapsid antibodies. Every well housed two million PBMC, which grew in culture alongside 8.5 to 10 IU/ml IL-2 and around 9.4 ug/ml peptides. This sample is part of a study of vaccination effects on CD4 cells after COVID-19. Overall study: The post-vaccine samples were taken, at the median, 72 days after the second dose.

The TCR originated in a human donor who received a COVID-19 vaccine. The sample was CD4+ T cells from PBMCs cultured with HCoV-229E spike peptides, taken after COVID-19 vaccination. The V call is TRBV12-3 or TRBV12-4, the J call TRBJ2-1; D is unclear. CDR3 nucleotide sequence: TGTGCCAGCAAGTCCGGGCTATGGGAGCAGTTCTTC. Amino acid sequence: CASKSGLWEQFF.